The 8 T cell receptor beta chains given below trace back to one sample, sequenced in a study of siplizumab effects on memory and regulatory T cells. Some clones are missing from TCRdb's copy, which holds only in-frame ones; the method was immunoSEQ multiplex PCR. The repertoire holds some 100,000 clones, more than 90% seen once, with just over 2.5% in the top ten. Material: CD4+ T cells sorted from blood. The source is a human donor in good health. Some clones in this sample may be carry-over from other donors' samples.

The chain employs TRBV10-2 and TRBJ1-4; 7 nucleotides align to TRBD1. From germline, CDR1 is WSHSY and CDR2 SAAADI. The CDR3 length is 13 residues. Trimming took 7 bases from V and 8 from J; bases not matched to a gene: 7. Here the CDR3 reads CASTRGTVEKLFF. CDR3 in DNA: TGCGCCAGCACCAGGGGGACTGTGGAAAAACTGTTTTTT.

The count of this clone is one. The rearrangement links TRBV6-6 to TRBJ1-2; 7 bases fit TRBD1. This CDR3 spans 15 amino acids. V lost 0 bases, J lost 4 bases, and 5 bases stayed unmatched. The V gene's germline CDR1 is MNHNY and CDR2 SVGAGI (reference sequence). CDR3 in amino acids: CASSYSRGVGYGYTF. Written as DNA, the CDR3 is TGTGCCAGCAGTTACTCCAGGGGGGTGGGCTATGGCTACACCTTC.

The chain carries TRBV7-8 and TRBJ2-7, with 8 bases fitting TRBD1. Looked up from germline, CDR1 is SGHVS and CDR2 is FQNEAQ. Trimming at V came to 5 bases and at J to 6 bases, leaving 12 bases not matched to a gene. CDR3 length: 15 residues. The CDR3 protein is CASSGPRGPSAEQYF. The CDR3 nucleotides read TGTGCCAGCAGCGGCCCCAGGGGGCCGAGCGCCGAGCAGTACTTC.

This chain links TRBV6-5 with TRBJ1-2; no clear D gene. This CDR3 contains 14 residues. Trimming left V 0 bases short and J 2 bases short, with 7 bases between. The germline V gene encodes CDR1 MNHEY and CDR2 SVGAGI. The CDR3 spells CASSYSASNYGYTF. In nucleotides, the CDR3 is TGTGCCAGCAGTTACTCGGCCTCAAACTATGGCTACACCTTC.

V gene TRBV2 combines with J gene TRBJ2-1, with TRBD1 identical over 8 bases. The CDR3 spans 14 residues. Germline V gives CDR1 SNHLY, CDR2 FYNNEI. V was pared by 6 bases and J by 5 bases, with 6 bases of the junction left unmatched. The CDR3 here is CASSPRTGNNEQFF. The CDR3 region has the DNA TGTGCCAGCAGCCCCCGGACAGGGAACAATGAGCAGTTCTTC.

The rearrangement joins TRBV28 to TRBJ1-3; D is undetermined. Germline assignment: CDR1 MDHEN and CDR2 SYDVKM. The V and J ends lost 9 bases and 4 bases respectively, with 16 bases between them. CDR3 size: 14 residues. CDR3 sequence: CASTGSPAGNTIYF. The CDR3 region has the DNA TGTGCCAGTACGGGATCCCCCGCGGGAAACACCATATATTTT.

This clone was counted once. The gene calls are TRBV6-5 and TRBJ2-7, with 9 bases fitting TRBD2. In germline, CDR1 is MNHEY, CDR2 SVGAGI. The CDR3 length is 15 residues. V dropped 5 bases and J dropped 5; count of bases not matched to a gene: 10. The chain's CDR3 is CASSRSSGIPNEQYF. CDR3 sequence (DNA): TGTGCCAGCAGTCGGTCTAGCGGGATCCCTAACGAGCAGTACTTC.

J is TRBJ2-1 and V is TRBV6-6; TRBD2 is a possible D gene (7 bases). The V and J ends lost 6 bases and 7 bases respectively, with 22 bases between them. The germline V gene has CDR1 MNHNY and CDR2 SVGAGI (reference sequence). The CDR3 sequence is 16 residues long. CDR3 protein: CASSRQAGASENEQFF. CDR3 coding DNA: TGTGCCAGCAGCCGCCAGGCGGGGGCCTCGGAAAATGAGCAGTTCTTC.